Listed below are T cell receptor beta chains from one sample, sequenced in a study of shared clonotypes between healthy human individuals. Here immunoSEQ multiplex PCR was the method, and the copy in TCRdb shows in-frame clones only, minus some. The sample holds about 660,000 clones; over 65% are singletons and the top ten take approximately 1.8%. The sequencing input was memory CD4+ T cells sorted from blood. Receptors were obtained from a woman younger than 45 in good health. Both conserved end residues are part of each CDR3. D genes are given only for firm matches. Some rows have no size entry. The others give once, few or many, or a class for an expanded clone.

TGTGCCAGCAGTCGGCTAGCGGGAACCTACGAGCAGTACTTC	CASSRLAGTYEQYF	.	TRBD2	TRBV2	TRBJ2-7
TGTGCCAGCAGTCCACAGGGGGTGAAGGGCACTGAAGCTTTCTTT	CASSPQGVKGTEAFF	.	TRBD1	TRBV6-5	TRBJ1-1
TGTGCCAGCAGCTCGGGACTAGCGGGAGGCAATGAGCAGTTCTTC	CASSSGLAGGNEQFF	.	TRBD2	TRBV11-2	TRBJ2-1
TGTGCCTGGGGTTCCGGACAGGGACACACCGGGGAGCTGTTTTTT	CAWGSGQGHTGELFF	.	TRBD1	TRBV30	TRBJ2-2
TGTGCCAGCAGTGACCACGGACAGGCCTTTAACTATGGCTACACCTTC	CASSDHGQAFNYGYTF	.	TRBD1	TRBV6-1	TRBJ1-2
TGTGCCAGCAGCGAGACTAGCGCTTCCTACAATGAGCAGTTCTTC	CASSETSASYNEQFF	.	TRBD2	TRBV4-2	TRBJ2-1
TGCAGCGTTGAAGTATCAGGGGCAAAAAAGGAAGCTTTCTTT	CSVEVSGAKKEAFF	.	.	TRBV29-1	TRBJ1-1
TGTGCCAGCAGCTCTTATAGTACGCAGTATTTT	CASSSYSTQYF	.	.	TRBV7-2	TRBJ2-3
TGTGCCAGTAGTATAGACGGGACGAACACCGGGGAGCTGTTTTTT	CASSIDGTNTGELFF	.	.	TRBV19	TRBJ2-2
TGTGCCAGTAGTTCTTTAGGGACAGGGAGCGCCGGGGAGCTGTTTTTT	CASSSLGTGSAGELFF	.	TRBD1	TRBV19	TRBJ2-2
TGCGCCAGCAGCTTGGTGGACAGGGGGCATTCCTACAATGAGCAGTTCTTC	CASSLVDRGHSYNEQFF	.	TRBD1	TRBV5-1	TRBJ2-1
TGTGCCAGCAGCTCTACAAGCCCCGGAGGGAATGAGCAGTTCTTC	CASSSTSPGGNEQFF	.	.	TRBV6-6	TRBJ2-1
TGTGCCAGCCTTACATCAGAGAATAACTATGGCTACACCTTC	CASLTSENNYGYTF	few	.	TRBV28	TRBJ1-2
TGTGCCAGCAGTAGACAGGGAGGACGAAATCAGCCCCAGCATTTT	CASSRQGGRNQPQHF	.	TRBD1	TRBV6-6	TRBJ1-5
TGCGCCAGCAGCCAAAATTTAGGGGACGTAACAACTAATGAAAAACTGTTTTTT	CASSQNLGDVTTNEKLFF	.	.	TRBV4-1	TRBJ1-4
TGTGCCAGCAGCGCTTTTTCCGGGACTAGCGGGAAAGAGACCCAGTACTTC	CASSAFSGTSGKETQYF	.	TRBD2	TRBV9	TRBJ2-5
TGTGCCAGCAGTGAGCAAACTGCGAACACCGGGGAGCTGTTTTTT	CASSEQTANTGELFF	.	.	TRBV2	TRBJ2-2
TGCGCCAGCAGTGAAGGGACAGACCAAGAGACCCAGTACTTC	CASSEGTDQETQYF	few	TRBD1	TRBV10-1	TRBJ2-5
TGTGCCAGCAGTTTATCCTCAGATACGCAGTATTTT	CASSLSSDTQYF	.	.	TRBV28	TRBJ2-3
TGTGCCAGCAGTGAAGCAACCTTCGCGTATGAGGGAAAACTGTTTTTT	CASSEATFAYEGKLFF	.	.	TRBV2	TRBJ1-4
TGTGCCAGCAGCGTGGATAGCAATCAGCCCCAGCATTTT	CASSVDSNQPQHF	once	.	TRBV7-8	TRBJ1-5
TGTGCCAGCTCACCAGGAATTGGGAGCTTGAATGAGCAGTTCTTC	CASSPGIGSLNEQFF	.	.	TRBV18	TRBJ2-1
TGTGCCAGCAGTTCGCTGGCGGGAGGGCACAATGAGCAGTTCTTC	CASSSLAGGHNEQFF	.	TRBD2	TRBV6-5	TRBJ2-1
TGTGCCAGCAGCTTAAAGGGACAGGGGGAAAATGAGCAGTTCTTC	CASSLKGQGENEQFF	once	TRBD1	TRBV5-4	TRBJ2-1
TGTGCCAGCAGTGAATTGGAGGGGAAAGCAGCAAACTATGGCTACACCTTC	CASSELEGKAANYGYTF	.	.	TRBV6-1	TRBJ1-2
TGTGCCAGCAGCCCGAACGTCTATGGCTACACCTTC	CASSPNVYGYTF	few	.	TRBV28	TRBJ1-2
TGTGCCAGCAGCCCCCCGGGGGCTGAAGCTTTCTTT	CASSPPGAEAFF	.	.	TRBV2	TRBJ1-1
TGTGCCAGCAGCTCGAGAGGGACAGCCTACGAGCAGTACTTC	CASSSRGTAYEQYF	.	TRBD1	TRBV6-6	TRBJ2-7
TGTGCCAGCAGCCCCCCGGGACAGGGGGACTCCTACGAGCAGTACTTC	CASSPPGQGDSYEQYF	.	TRBD1	TRBV28	TRBJ2-7
TGTGCCAGCAGCCTCACCTACTCGGACACCGGGGAGCTGTTTTTT	CASSLTYSDTGELFF	once	.	TRBV7-7	TRBJ2-2
TGTGCCAGCAGCCCCCCCGGCGGGGGGCAAAAGACCCAGTACTTC	CASSPPGGGQKTQYF	.	TRBD2	TRBV28	TRBJ2-5
TGTGCCAGCCCCGCGACAGGGTTTAGGGGCGAGGACACTGAAGCTTTCTTT	CASPATGFRGEDTEAFF	.	TRBD1	TRBV28	TRBJ1-1
TGCGCCAGCAGCTTGGCCGGGCAGTTTAATGAAAAACTGTTTTTT	CASSLAGQFNEKLFF	.	.	TRBV5-1	TRBJ1-4
TGTGCCTGGGAGGGGGTGTGGGGCACCGGGGAGCTGTTTTTT	CAWEGVWGTGELFF	.	.	TRBV30	TRBJ2-2
TGTGCTAGCCAGACAGGGGGCGGAGGTAAGACTGAAGCTTTCTTT	CASQTGGGGKTEAFF	few	TRBD1	TRBV12-5	TRBJ1-1
TGTGCCAGCAAACTCGAGGACAGACCTAATTCACCCCTCCACTTT	CASKLEDRPNSPLHF	once	.	TRBV28	TRBJ1-6
TGTGCCAGCGCGGTCTCGGGGAACACTGAAGCTTTCTTT	CASAVSGNTEAFF	.	.	TRBV2	TRBJ1-1
TGTGCCAGCAGCCCGAGGGGAGCGGGAGGATCCTACGAGCAGTACTTC	CASSPRGAGGSYEQYF	.	TRBD2	TRBV7-9	TRBJ2-7
TGCGCCAGCAGCCGGGACAGGGCCCCCTTGAATGAGCAGTTCTTC	CASSRDRAPLNEQFF	.	TRBD1	TRBV4-1	TRBJ2-1
TGTGCCAGCAGCGCCCCAATGAAGAGACAGGGAGCTAGGAATGAGCAGTTCTTC	CASSAPMKRQGARNEQFF	.	TRBD1	TRBV9	TRBJ2-1
TGCAGCGCCGGAAGGGAGGAGGATACGCAGTATTTT	CSAGREEDTQYF	.	.	TRBV29-1	TRBJ2-3
TGTGCCAGCAGTCAGACTAGTCGGGAGCAGTTCTTC	CASSQTSREQFF	.	.	TRBV6-6	TRBJ2-1
TGTGCCAGCAGCACCATACAGGGACTAGCGCCTGTAAACCCGTTTCGACATGAGCAGTTCTTC	CASSTIQGLAPVNPFRHEQFF	.	.	TRBV21-1	TRBJ2-1
TGTGCCAGCAGTTTCTCCCAGGGGCCCTACGAGCAGTACTTC	CASSFSQGPYEQYF	once	.	TRBV6-1	TRBJ2-7
TGTGCCTGGAGTGGAGGATCGGTCGGTCAGCCCCAGCATTTT	CAWSGGSVGQPQHF	.	.	TRBV30	TRBJ1-5